One T cell receptor (beta chain) is described in this entry. The antigen remains unidentified. These data belong to a study of vaccination effects on CD4 cells after COVID-19. At the level of the study: Samples that were drawn after vaccination came a median of 72 days after the second dose.

General study results and limits: Long after vaccination, the clones induced by infection and by vaccine shrank markedly in size.

Cultured cells yielded isolated CD4+ T cells after roughly 11 days. SARS-CoV-2 infected the person between March and December 2020, as confirmed by PCR. As their vaccination, participants received two doses of either BNT162b2 or mRNA-1273. Only in-frame clones appear in the TCRdb table, and some are missing; sequencing was by immunoSEQ multiplex PCR. This sample has roughly 30,000 clones, with roughly 80% found just once. The germline gives CDR1 SEHNR, CDR2 FQNEAQ (reference sequence). The junction had 6 bases not matched to a gene; V was cut back by 5 bases and J by 12 bases. The CDR3 totals 12 residues.

The source material was CD4+ T cells from PBMCs cultured without peptide, sampled after COVID-19 vaccination. This receptor was taken from a human donor who had a prior SARS-CoV-2 infection. This chain connects TRBV7-9 to TRBJ1-1; TRBD1 matches 10 bases. CDR3 loop: CASSNRDRGSFF. The CDR3 DNA follows: TGTGCCAGCAGCAACCGGGACAGGGGATCTTTCTTT. The full variable domain, rest sourced from reference TRBV7-9 and TRBJ1-1, is DTGVSQNPRHKITKRGQNVTFRCDPISEHNRLYWYRQTLGQGPEFLTYFQNEAQLEKSRLLSDRFSAERPKGSFSTLEIQRTEQGDSAMYLCASSNRDRGSFFGQGTRLTVV.